A selection of T cell receptor beta chains follows, all from one sample in a study of patients and donors after allogeneic stem cell transplantation. A single record per CDR3 protein comes from TCRdb applying MiXCR to the RT-PCR reads. The profile shows roughly 250,000 distinct CDR3 sequences, 12% to 15% of them singletons. The sample taken for sequencing was blood, either unsorted or a sorted T cell fraction (not recorded which). Source of these receptors: a human donor who was either an allogeneic HSCT recipient or a stem cell or donor lymphocyte infusion donor (not recorded which). It is not recorded whose cells these are; they may come from a transplant donor. CDR3s include the opening cysteine and the closing phenylalanine or tryptophan. Fields, in order: J gene, D gene, clone size, V gene, CDR3 protein, CDR3 DNA. A D gene is named only where the DNA matches it firmly. Size values are once, few and many counts, or a class for expanded clones, and some rows have none.

>TRBJ1-3|.|many|TRBV6-1
CASGPRAGNTIYF
TGTGCCAGCGGGCCGCGGGCTGGAAACACCATATATTTT
>TRBJ1-4|.|few|TRBV4-1
CASSHIATNEKLFF
TGCGCCAGCAGCCATATTGCAACTAATGAAAAACTGTTTTTT
>TRBJ2-7|.|few|TRBV7-2
CASTVGGAAAEQYF
TGTGCCAGCACTGTGGGGGGAGCGGCGGCCGAGCAGTACTTC
>TRBJ2-3|TRBD1|many|TRBV30
CACQTGGTDTQYF
TGTGCCTGTCAGACAGGGGGTACAGATACGCAGTATTTT
>TRBJ1-1|.|many|TRBV29-1
CSVTRGQTEAFF
TGCAGCGTTACAAGGGGCCAGACTGAAGCTTTCTTT
>TRBJ1-3|.|few|TRBV7-6
CASSLEAGSLSSGNTIYF
TGTGCCAGCAGCTTAGAAGCTGGCAGTTTATCCTCTGGAAACACCATATATTTT
>TRBJ2-1|TRBD2|few|TRBV3-1
CASSRWAGGSHNEQFF
TGTGCCAGCAGCAGATGGGCGGGGGGTAGCCACAATGAGCAGTTCTTC
>TRBJ1-1|.|few|TRBV6-6
CASSIGGEAFF
TGTGCCAGCAGCATAGGAGGGGAAGCTTTCTTT
>TRBJ1-1|.|.|TRBV7-3
CASSLTPGRDTEAFF
TGTGCCAGCAGCTTAACCCCTGGACGGGACACTGAAGCTTTCTTT
>TRBJ2-1|TRBD2|many|TRBV20-1
CSASVHPTSGGGYNEQFF
TGCAGTGCTAGTGTTCATCCGACTAGCGGGGGGGGTTACAATGAGCAGTTCTTC
>TRBJ1-5|TRBD1|few|TRBV6-2/TRBV6-3
CASSSTGGAQPQHF
TGTGCCAGCAGTTCGACAGGGGGGGCTCAGCCCCAGCATTTT
>TRBJ2-3|TRBD1|many|TRBV15
CATSRDKTRWGQGQDTQYF
TGTGCCACCAGCAGAGATAAGACGAGATGGGGACAGGGACAAGATACGCAGTATTTT
>TRBJ2-7|TRBD1|.|TRBV7-6
CASSAGTGETEQYF
TGTGCCAGCAGCGCCGGGACAGGGGAAACCGAGCAGTACTTC
>TRBJ1-2|TRBD1|many|TRBV4-1
CASSQDDGTGGNYGYTF
TGCGCCAGCAGCCAAGATGACGGGACAGGGGGCAACTATGGCTACACCTTC
>TRBJ2-1|.|.|TRBV7-7
CASSLVSGQPYNEQFF
TGTGCCAGCAGCTTAGTCTCGGGACAACCCTACAATGAGCAGTTCTTC
>TRBJ2-7|TRBD1|.|TRBV7-3
CASSPRDRGAEQYF
TGTGCCAGCAGCCCCAGGGACAGGGGGGCCGAGCAGTACTTC
>TRBJ1-1|.|few|TRBV11-3
CASSLFMNTEVFF
TGTGCCAGCAGCTTATTTATGAACACTGAAGTTTTCTTT
>TRBJ1-2|TRBD1|.|TRBV5-1
CASSLEWGAGGVYGYTF
TGCGCCAGCAGCTTGGAGTGGGGCGCAGGGGGAGTTTATGGCTACACCTTC
>TRBJ1-6|TRBD1|few|TRBV2
CASRGQGGSPLHF
TGTGCCAGCAGGGGACAGGGTGGTTCACCCCTCCACTTT
>TRBJ1-1|TRBD1|few|TRBV20-1
CSARGDRGEDTEAFF
TGCAGTGCTAGAGGTGACAGGGGGGAAGACACTGAAGCTTTCTTT
>TRBJ1-3|.|.|TRBV25-1
CASSEARVGGNTIYF
TGTGCCAGCAGTGAAGCCAGGGTCGGTGGAAACACCATATATTTT
>TRBJ1-5|.|many|TRBV6-2/TRBV6-3
CASLSRGPNQPQHF
TGTGCCAGCCTTAGCAGAGGGCCCAATCAGCCCCAGCATTTT
>TRBJ1-5|.|many|TRBV2
CASSDPGLNQPQHF
TGTGCCAGCAGTGATCCAGGTTTAAATCAGCCCCAGCATTTT
>TRBJ2-1|TRBD1|many|TRBV12-3/TRBV12-4
CASSPTGGYVNEQFF
TGTGCCAGCAGTCCTACAGGGGGCTATGTCAATGAGCAGTTCTTC
>TRBJ1-3|TRBD1|many|TRBV29-1
CSVEGQSGNTIYF
TGCAGCGTGGAGGGACAGTCAGGAAACACCATATATTTT
>TRBJ1-5|.|.|TRBV5-1
CASSLDGGKGQPQHF
TGCGCCAGCAGCTTGGATGGGGGAAAAGGGCAGCCCCAGCATTTT
>TRBJ2-7|.|few|TRBV7-2
CASSLWTPNYEQYF
TGTGCCAGCAGCCTCTGGACACCTAACTACGAGCAGTACTTC